This note documents a single T cell receptor beta chain sequence. Its cognate antigen has yet to be identified. No quality values exist for individual bases; no much larger clone is one base distant. Receptors were amplified or captured by RT-PCR. Sequencing instrument: Illumina HiSeq 2500. Clones were called with MiXCR by TCRdb after fastp trimmed the public reads at Q25, and only in-frame beta chains were retained. Each CDR3 protein gets just one entry, which takes the most common genes and DNA from the rows behind it. The sample table holds under 20,000 distinct CDR3 sequences, of which approximately 72% were seen once. Roughly 2.4% of the sample comes from the top ten. The CDR3 runs 17 residues from the cysteine to the phenylalanine. CDR3 DNA only is kept here, 51 bases in frame from base 1. V lost 5 bases and J lost 5 bases; the stretch between them is 25 bases long. Based on the germline V gene, the CDR1 and CDR2 sequences are SGHNT and YENEEA.

The data were taken from a study of yellow fever vaccine responses in identical twins (dated by TCRdb to between 2017 and 2018). About the study as a whole: In identical twins, the study followed T cell clones that responded to the vaccine with precision.

Summary of the overall study and its limitations: According to the authors, the vaccine-induced T cell response in identical twins seemed to be partly convergent and partly specific to each individual.

The TCR sequence derives from a woman between 18 and 29 years old who received the yellow fever vaccine. Donor details come from another sample of the same person, matched by shared clones. This sequence uses TRBV11-3 and TRBJ2-7; the D assignment is uncertain and may be TRBD1 or TRBD2, with 5 bases supporting each. The sample in question was T cells from blood (PBMCs), unsorted or a sorted subset (not recorded which), obtained before or after yellow fever vaccination (not recorded which). The DNA sequence follows: TGTGCCAGCAGCCTCCGGGACGGGCTCCCCACTTTGGACGAGCAGTACTTC. This sequence encodes CASSLRDGLPTLDEQYF.